This T cell receptor beta chain is drawn from a study of CD8+ T cells in alopecia areata. Whole-study context: For the treated group, dosing was oral tofacitinib at 5 to 10 mg twice daily.

This CDR3 has 13 amino acids. Germline lookup yields CDR1 SQVTM and CDR2 ANQGSEA. Trimming cost V 5 bases and J 5 bases, with 12 bases left between them. Sorting from PBMCs produced CD4+ and CD8+ T cells. A few counts support this clone. Extraction and reverse transcription of RNA yielded cDNA as the sequencing template. This table comes from immunoSEQ multiplex PCR, and its TCRdb copy is limited to in-frame clones, with some not included. The sample gives about 120,000 clones, more than 30% of which show up once; about 3.1% is in the top ten. The chain employs TRBV29-1 and TRBJ2-2; D is possibly TRBD1 or TRBD2 (6 bases each). This TCR was sampled from a human donor with alopecia areata. The sequenced sample consisted of CD4+ T cells sorted from blood. The CDR3 region is CSVWGAGTGELFF. The CDR3 coding sequence is TGCAGCGTTTGGGGGGCAGGGACCGGGGAGCTGTTTTTT.